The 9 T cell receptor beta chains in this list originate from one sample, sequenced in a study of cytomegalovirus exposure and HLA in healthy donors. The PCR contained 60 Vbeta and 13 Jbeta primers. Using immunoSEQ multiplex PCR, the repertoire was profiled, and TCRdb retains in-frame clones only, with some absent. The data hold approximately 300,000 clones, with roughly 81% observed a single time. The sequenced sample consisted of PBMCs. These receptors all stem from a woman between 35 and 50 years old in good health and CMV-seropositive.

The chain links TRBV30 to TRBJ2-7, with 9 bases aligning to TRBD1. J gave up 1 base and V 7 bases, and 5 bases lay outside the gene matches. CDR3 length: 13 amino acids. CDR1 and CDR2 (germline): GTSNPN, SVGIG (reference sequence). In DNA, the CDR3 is TGTGCCTCCGGGACAGGGATATCCTACGAGCAGTACTTC. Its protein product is CASGTGISYEQYF.

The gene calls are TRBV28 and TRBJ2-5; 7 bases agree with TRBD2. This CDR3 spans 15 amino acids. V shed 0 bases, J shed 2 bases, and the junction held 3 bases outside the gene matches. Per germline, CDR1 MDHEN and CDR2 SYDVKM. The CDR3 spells CASSLWASGQETQYF. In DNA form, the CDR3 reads TGTGCCAGCAGTTTATGGGCTAGCGGACAAGAGACCCAGTACTTC. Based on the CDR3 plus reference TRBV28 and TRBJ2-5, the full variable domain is DVKVTQSSRYLVKRTGEKVFLECVQDMDHENMFWYRQDPGLGLRLIYFSYDVKMKEKGDIPEGYSVSREKKERFSLILESASTNQTSMYLCASSLWASGQETQYFGPGTRLLVL.

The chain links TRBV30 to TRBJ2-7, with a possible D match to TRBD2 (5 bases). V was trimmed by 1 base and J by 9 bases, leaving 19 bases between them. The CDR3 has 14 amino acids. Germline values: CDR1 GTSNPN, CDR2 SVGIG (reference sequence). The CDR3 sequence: CAWSETVAGAWQYF. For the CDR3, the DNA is TGTGCCTGGAGTGAAACGGTCGCGGGTGCGTGGCAGTACTTC.

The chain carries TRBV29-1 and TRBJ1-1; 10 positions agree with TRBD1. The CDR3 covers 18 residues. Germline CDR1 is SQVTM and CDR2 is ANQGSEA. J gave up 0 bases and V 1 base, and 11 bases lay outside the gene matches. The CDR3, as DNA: TGCAGCGTTGAAGTCCGTGGGGACAGGGGTTTCATGAACACTGAAGCTTTCTTT. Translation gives CSVEVRGDRGFMNTEAFF.

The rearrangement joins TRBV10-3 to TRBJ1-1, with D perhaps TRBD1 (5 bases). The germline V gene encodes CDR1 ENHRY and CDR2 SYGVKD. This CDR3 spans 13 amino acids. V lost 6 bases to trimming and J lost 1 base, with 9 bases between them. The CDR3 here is CAIRTGQNTEAFF. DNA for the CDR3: TGTGCCATCAGGACCGGACAGAACACTGAAGCTTTCTTT.

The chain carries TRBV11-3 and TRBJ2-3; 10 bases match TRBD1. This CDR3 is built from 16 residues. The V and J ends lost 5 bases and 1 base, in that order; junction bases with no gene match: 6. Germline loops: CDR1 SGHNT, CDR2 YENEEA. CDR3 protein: CASSPSGTGGTDTQYF. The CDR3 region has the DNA TGTGCCAGCAGCCCCTCTGGGACAGGGGGCACAGATACGCAGTATTTT.

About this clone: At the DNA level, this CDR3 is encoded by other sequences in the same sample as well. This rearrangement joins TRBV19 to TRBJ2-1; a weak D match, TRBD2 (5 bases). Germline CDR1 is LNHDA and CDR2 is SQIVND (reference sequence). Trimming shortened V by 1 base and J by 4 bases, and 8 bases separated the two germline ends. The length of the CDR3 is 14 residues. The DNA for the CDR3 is TGTGCCAGTAGTATAGGGGGAGATTACAATGAGCAGTTCTTC. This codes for CASSIGGDYNEQFF.

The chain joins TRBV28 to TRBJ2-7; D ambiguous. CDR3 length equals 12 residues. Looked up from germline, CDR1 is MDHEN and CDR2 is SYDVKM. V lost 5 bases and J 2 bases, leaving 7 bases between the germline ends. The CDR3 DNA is TGTGCCAGCAGTGCCCTACCCTACGAGCAGTACTTC. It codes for CASSALPYEQYF. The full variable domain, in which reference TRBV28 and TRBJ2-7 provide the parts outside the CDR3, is DVKVTQSSRYLVKRTGEKVFLECVQDMDHENMFWYRQDPGLGLRLIYFSYDVKMKEKGDIPEGYSVSREKKERFSLILESASTNQTSMYLCASSALPYEQYFGPGTRLTVT.

CDR3 in DNA: TGTGCCAGTAGTATCACTAGCGGCCCGGGTGGGCAGTTCTTC. Translating it yields CASSITSGPGGQFF. This rearrangement joins TRBV19 to TRBJ2-1; 8 bases align to TRBD2. The CDR3 covers 14 residues. In germline, CDR1 is LNHDA, CDR2 SQIVND (reference sequence). The junction had 10 bases not matched to a gene; V was cut back by 3 bases and J by 12 bases.